A selection of T cell receptor beta chains follows, all from one sample in a study of OX40 agonist ivuxolimab in advanced cancers. Clones were read by immunoSEQ multiplex PCR, and TCRdb kept only the in-frame ones, dropping some. The sample holds tens of thousands of clones; over 80% are singletons and the top ten take roughly 0.79%. Sequenced material: CD4+ or CD8+ T cells sorted from blood, taken in a trial of the OX40 agonist ivuxolimab. All receptors come from an adult with an advanced solid tumor such as melanoma, head and neck, liver or kidney cancer. CDR3s include the opening cysteine and the closing phenylalanine or tryptophan. The D gene is left open where the match is weak. A clone size is listed for some rows: how often the clone was seen (once, few, many), or a class if it is expanded.

v_call: TRBV6-1
d_call: TRBD1
clone_size: -
j_call: TRBJ1-2
cdr3_aa: CASSEPVGTGDYGYTF
cdr3_nt: TGTGCCAGCAGTGAACCCGTGGGGACAGGAGACTATGGCTACACCTTC

v_call: TRBV7-9
d_call: TRBD2
clone_size: -
j_call: TRBJ2-7
cdr3_aa: CASSLTIAGGHLEQYF
cdr3_nt: TGTGCCAGCAGCTTAACCATAGCGGGAGGTCACCTCGAGCAGTACTTC

v_call: TRBV6-1
d_call: TRBD1
clone_size: -
j_call: TRBJ1-5
cdr3_aa: CASSWDRGTQHF
cdr3_nt: TGTGCCAGCAGCTGGGACAGGGGGACCCAGCATTTT

v_call: TRBV10-3
d_call: TRBD1
clone_size: -
j_call: TRBJ2-1
cdr3_aa: CATKGGQDNEQFF
cdr3_nt: TGTGCCACCAAAGGAGGACAGGACAATGAGCAGTTCTTC

v_call: TRBV6-1
d_call: -
clone_size: -
j_call: TRBJ1-1
cdr3_aa: CASSELQLMNTEAFF
cdr3_nt: TGTGCCAGCAGTGAATTACAGCTTATGAACACTGAAGCTTTCTTT

v_call: TRBV19
d_call: TRBD1
clone_size: few
j_call: TRBJ1-4
cdr3_aa: CASSTGTGATNEKLFF
cdr3_nt: TGTGCCAGTAGTACAGGGACAGGGGCAACTAATGAAAAACTGTTTTTT

v_call: TRBV4-1
d_call: -
clone_size: -
j_call: TRBJ2-7
cdr3_aa: CASSPRTTSYEQYF
cdr3_nt: TGCGCCAGCAGCCCCCGGACTACCTCCTACGAGCAGTACTTC

v_call: TRBV19
d_call: -
clone_size: -
j_call: TRBJ1-1
cdr3_aa: CASSALYRGTEAFF
cdr3_nt: TGTGCCAGTAGTGCACTGTATAGGGGCACTGAAGCTTTCTTT

v_call: TRBV5-6
d_call: TRBD2
clone_size: -
j_call: TRBJ2-7
cdr3_aa: CASSTLSSGRYYEQYF
cdr3_nt: TGTGCCAGCAGCACACTCTCTAGCGGGAGGTACTACGAGCAGTACTTC

v_call: TRBV5-1
d_call: -
clone_size: -
j_call: TRBJ2-2
cdr3_aa: CASSFSGRNTGELFF
cdr3_nt: TGCGCCAGCAGCTTTTCAGGGCGTAACACCGGGGAGCTGTTTTTT

v_call: TRBV29-1
d_call: TRBD1
clone_size: -
j_call: TRBJ1-1
cdr3_aa: CSVDVTGGALAFF
cdr3_nt: TGCAGCGTTGATGTGACAGGGGGCGCGCTGGCTTTCTTT

v_call: TRBV10-2
d_call: -
clone_size: once
j_call: TRBJ1-1
cdr3_aa: CASSTGPLNTEAFF
cdr3_nt: TGCGCCAGCTCCACGGGGCCACTGAACACTGAAGCTTTCTTT

v_call: TRBV25-1
d_call: TRBD1
clone_size: once
j_call: TRBJ2-1
cdr3_aa: CASSEPGTGVNEQFF
cdr3_nt: TGTGCCAGCAGTGAACCCGGGACAGGGGTCAATGAGCAGTTCTTC

v_call: TRBV6-1
d_call: -
clone_size: -
j_call: TRBJ2-7
cdr3_aa: CASNNPSYEQYF
cdr3_nt: TGTGCCAGCAATAATCCCTCCTACGAGCAGTACTTC

v_call: TRBV11-2
d_call: TRBD2
clone_size: -
j_call: TRBJ2-3
cdr3_aa: CASSSGLAGSTDTQYF
cdr3_nt: TGTGCCAGCAGCTCGGGACTAGCGGGGAGCACAGATACGCAGTATTTT

v_call: TRBV5-1
d_call: -
clone_size: -
j_call: TRBJ1-5
cdr3_aa: CASSLDSGVGRAQHF
cdr3_nt: TGCGCCAGCAGCTTGGATTCAGGGGTTGGGCGAGCCCAGCATTTT

v_call: TRBV7-2
d_call: -
clone_size: -
j_call: TRBJ2-5
cdr3_aa: CASSLAGGPPQQETQYF
cdr3_nt: TGTGCCAGCAGCTTAGCGGGGGGGCCACCCCAACAAGAGACCCAGTACTTC

v_call: TRBV19
d_call: -
clone_size: once
j_call: TRBJ1-3
cdr3_aa: CASSRTTGNTIYF
cdr3_nt: TGTGCCAGTAGTAGGACTACTGGAAACACCATATATTTT

v_call: TRBV7-7
d_call: TRBD2
clone_size: -
j_call: TRBJ2-1
cdr3_aa: CASSPGTSGLNEQFF
cdr3_nt: TGTGCCAGCAGCCCGGGGACTAGCGGTCTCAATGAGCAGTTCTTC

v_call: TRBV15
d_call: TRBD1
clone_size: once
j_call: TRBJ2-1
cdr3_aa: CATSSVQGDYNEQFF
cdr3_nt: TGTGCCACCAGCTCTGTACAGGGGGATTACAATGAGCAGTTCTTC

v_call: TRBV5-4
d_call: -
clone_size: -
j_call: TRBJ1-2
cdr3_aa: CASSLGGPSNYGYTF
cdr3_nt: TGTGCCAGCAGCCTAGGTGGGCCATCTAACTATGGCTACACCTTC

v_call: TRBV7-2
d_call: TRBD1
clone_size: -
j_call: TRBJ2-5
cdr3_aa: CASSSGQYQETQYF
cdr3_nt: TGTGCCAGCAGCTCGGGACAGTACCAAGAGACCCAGTACTTC

v_call: TRBV2
d_call: TRBD2
clone_size: -
j_call: TRBJ2-3
cdr3_aa: CASCLLAGGEDTQYF
cdr3_nt: TGTGCCAGCTGTTTACTAGCGGGAGGGGAAGATACGCAGTATTTT

v_call: TRBV10-3
d_call: TRBD2
clone_size: -
j_call: TRBJ2-1
cdr3_aa: CAISESAGYNEQFF
cdr3_nt: TGTGCCATCAGTGAGTCAGCGGGATACAATGAGCAGTTCTTC

v_call: TRBV7-7
d_call: -
clone_size: -
j_call: TRBJ2-7
cdr3_aa: CASSLAQGSHEQYF
cdr3_nt: TGTGCCAGCAGCTTAGCGCAGGGATCCCACGAGCAGTACTTC

v_call: TRBV6-6
d_call: TRBD1
clone_size: once
j_call: TRBJ1-5
cdr3_aa: CASSRPGTGSNQPQHF
cdr3_nt: TGTGCCAGCAGCCGTCCCGGGACAGGTTCCAATCAGCCCCAGCATTTT

v_call: TRBV5-6
d_call: -
clone_size: -
j_call: TRBJ2-2
cdr3_aa: CASSLLDRYTGELFF
cdr3_nt: TGTGCCAGCAGCTTGCTGGACAGATACACCGGGGAGCTGTTTTTT

v_call: TRBV25-1
d_call: TRBD1
clone_size: -
j_call: TRBJ2-1
cdr3_aa: CASRESRGLENEQFF
cdr3_nt: TGTGCCAGCAGAGAGTCCAGGGGGCTAGAGAATGAGCAGTTCTTC

v_call: TRBV2
d_call: -
clone_size: few
j_call: TRBJ1-2
cdr3_aa: CASRESPQRGYTF
cdr3_nt: TGTGCCAGCAGAGAGAGCCCACAGCGGGGCTACACCTTC

v_call: TRBV10-2
d_call: TRBD1
clone_size: -
j_call: TRBJ1-5
cdr3_aa: CASRPGTGRQPQHF
cdr3_nt: TGCGCCAGCAGACCCGGGACAGGGAGACAGCCCCAGCATTTT

v_call: TRBV11-3
d_call: TRBD2
clone_size: -
j_call: TRBJ2-1
cdr3_aa: CASSLGGGGEQFF
cdr3_nt: TGTGCCAGCAGCTTAGGGGGGGGAGGTGAGCAGTTCTTC

v_call: TRBV19
d_call: TRBD1
clone_size: -
j_call: TRBJ1-1
cdr3_aa: CASSIDRETTEAFF
cdr3_nt: TGTGCCAGTAGTATTGACAGGGAAACAACTGAAGCTTTCTTT

v_call: TRBV11-2
d_call: -
clone_size: few
j_call: TRBJ2-5
cdr3_aa: CASSLGSRETQYF
cdr3_nt: TGTGCCAGCAGCTTAGGGAGTAGGGAGACCCAGTACTTC

v_call: TRBV5-4
d_call: -
clone_size: -
j_call: TRBJ1-3
cdr3_aa: CASSPDVGRLRNSGNTIYF
cdr3_nt: TGTGCCAGCAGCCCCGACGTGGGCAGGCTACGAAACTCTGGAAACACCATATATTTT

v_call: TRBV19
d_call: -
clone_size: -
j_call: TRBJ1-4
cdr3_aa: CASSLQGREKLFF
cdr3_nt: TGTGCCAGTAGTTTACAGGGCCGGGAAAAACTGTTTTTT

v_call: TRBV18
d_call: -
clone_size: -
j_call: TRBJ2-5
cdr3_aa: CASSRVQQETQYF
cdr3_nt: TGTGCCAGCTCACGTGTTCAGCAAGAGACCCAGTACTTC

v_call: TRBV27
d_call: TRBD1
clone_size: -
j_call: TRBJ2-6
cdr3_aa: CASRRGPGTGSGANVLTF
cdr3_nt: TGTGCCAGCAGACGGGGTCCCGGGACAGGGTCTGGGGCCAACGTCCTGACTTTC

v_call: TRBV5-1
d_call: TRBD2
clone_size: -
j_call: TRBJ2-5
cdr3_aa: CASSPSRGGETQYF
cdr3_nt: TGCGCCAGCAGCCCCTCCCGGGGGGGAGAGACCCAGTACTTC

v_call: TRBV15
d_call: -
clone_size: -
j_call: TRBJ1-2
cdr3_aa: CATSINIGRGYTF
cdr3_nt: TGTGCCACCAGCATAAACATCGGTCGGGGCTACACCTTC

v_call: TRBV28
d_call: TRBD1
clone_size: -
j_call: TRBJ2-7
cdr3_aa: CASSMTGGGYEQYF
cdr3_nt: TGTGCCAGCAGTATGACAGGGGGCGGCTACGAGCAGTACTTC

v_call: TRBV28
d_call: TRBD2
clone_size: -
j_call: TRBJ2-7
cdr3_aa: CASRTSGYEQYF
cdr3_nt: TGTGCCAGCAGGACTAGCGGCTACGAGCAGTACTTC

v_call: TRBV19
d_call: -
clone_size: -
j_call: TRBJ2-3
cdr3_aa: CASSGRETDTQYF
cdr3_nt: TGTGCCAGTAGCGGGAGAGAAACAGATACGCAGTATTTT

v_call: TRBV30
d_call: -
clone_size: -
j_call: TRBJ1-2
cdr3_aa: CAWSVQMVGYTF
cdr3_nt: TGTGCCTGGAGTGTACAGATGGTCGGCTACACCTTC

v_call: TRBV30
d_call: -
clone_size: -
j_call: TRBJ1-2
cdr3_aa: CAWTGDVYGYTF
cdr3_nt: TGTGCCTGGACGGGGGACGTCTATGGCTACACCTTC

v_call: TRBV7-2
d_call: TRBD1
clone_size: -
j_call: TRBJ1-5
cdr3_aa: CASSLLTGGNQPQHF
cdr3_nt: TGTGCCAGCAGCCTCCTAACAGGGGGCAATCAGCCCCAGCATTTT

v_call: TRBV7-2
d_call: -
clone_size: -
j_call: TRBJ2-5
cdr3_aa: CASSLGQNEAQYF
cdr3_nt: TGTGCCAGCAGCTTAGGGCAAAACGAGGCCCAGTACTTC

v_call: TRBV7-3
d_call: -
clone_size: -
j_call: TRBJ2-2
cdr3_aa: CASSPTRSGNTGELFF
cdr3_nt: TGTGCCAGCAGCCCCACGAGGAGCGGGAACACCGGGGAGCTGTTTTTT

v_call: TRBV27
d_call: TRBD1
clone_size: -
j_call: TRBJ1-3
cdr3_aa: CASSPTGVMGNTIYF
cdr3_nt: TGTGCCAGCAGTCCCACAGGGGTAATGGGAAACACCATATATTTT

v_call: TRBV6-5
d_call: -
clone_size: -
j_call: TRBJ2-7
cdr3_aa: CASSQGRLGYEQYF
cdr3_nt: TGTGCCAGCAGTCAAGGCAGGCTTGGGTACGAGCAGTACTTC

v_call: TRBV19
d_call: -
clone_size: -
j_call: TRBJ2-2
cdr3_aa: CASINRGLTGELFF
cdr3_nt: TGTGCCAGTATAAACAGGGGACTGACCGGGGAGCTGTTTTTT

v_call: TRBV19
d_call: -
clone_size: -
j_call: TRBJ2-4
cdr3_aa: CASSPTPILAKNIQYF
cdr3_nt: TGTGCCAGTAGTCCGACCCCTATTTTAGCCAAAAACATTCAGTACTTC

v_call: TRBV25-1
d_call: -
clone_size: -
j_call: TRBJ1-1
cdr3_aa: CASSEAGLKAFF
cdr3_nt: TGTGCCAGCAGTGAAGCCGGGCTAAAAGCTTTCTTT

v_call: TRBV9
d_call: -
clone_size: -
j_call: TRBJ1-3
cdr3_aa: CASSVAGAPGNTIYF
cdr3_nt: TGTGCCAGCAGCGTAGCGGGGGCACCAGGAAACACCATATATTTT

v_call: TRBV5-1
d_call: -
clone_size: -
j_call: TRBJ1-4
cdr3_aa: CASSLEATNEKLFF
cdr3_nt: TGCGCCAGCAGCTTAGAGGCAACTAATGAAAAACTGTTTTTT

v_call: TRBV5-4
d_call: TRBD2
clone_size: -
j_call: TRBJ2-1
cdr3_aa: CASSSGLEDYNEQFF
cdr3_nt: TGTGCCAGCAGCTCAGGACTAGAAGACTACAATGAGCAGTTCTTC

v_call: TRBV2
d_call: -
clone_size: once
j_call: TRBJ2-7
cdr3_aa: CASNLDRRAYEQYF
cdr3_nt: TGTGCCAGTAACCTGGACAGGAGGGCCTACGAGCAGTACTTC

v_call: TRBV19
d_call: -
clone_size: few
j_call: TRBJ1-1
cdr3_aa: CASSIGDRNTEAFF
cdr3_nt: TGTGCCAGTAGTATTGGTGACAGGAACACTGAAGCTTTCTTT

v_call: TRBV12-5
d_call: -
clone_size: once
j_call: TRBJ2-5
cdr3_aa: CASGQGETQYF
cdr3_nt: TGTGCTAGTGGACAGGGAGAGACCCAGTACTTC

v_call: TRBV18
d_call: -
clone_size: -
j_call: TRBJ1-2
cdr3_aa: CASSPDQIYGYTF
cdr3_nt: TGTGCCAGCTCACCGGACCAAATCTATGGCTACACCTTC